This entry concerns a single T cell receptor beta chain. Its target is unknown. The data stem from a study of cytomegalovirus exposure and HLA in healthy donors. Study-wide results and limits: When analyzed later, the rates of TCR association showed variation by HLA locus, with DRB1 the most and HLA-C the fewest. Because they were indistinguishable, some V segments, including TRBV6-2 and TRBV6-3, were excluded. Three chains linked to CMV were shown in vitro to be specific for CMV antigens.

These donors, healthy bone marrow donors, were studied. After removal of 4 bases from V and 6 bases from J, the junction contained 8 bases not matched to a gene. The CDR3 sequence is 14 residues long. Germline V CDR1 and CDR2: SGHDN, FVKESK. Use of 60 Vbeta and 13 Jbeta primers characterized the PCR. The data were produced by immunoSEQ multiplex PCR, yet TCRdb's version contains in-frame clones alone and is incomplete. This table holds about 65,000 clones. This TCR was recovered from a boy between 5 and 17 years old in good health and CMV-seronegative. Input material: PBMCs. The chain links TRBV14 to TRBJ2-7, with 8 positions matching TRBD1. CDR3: CASSRLGQGSEQYF. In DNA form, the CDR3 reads TGTGCCAGCAGCCGCCTCGGACAGGGAAGCGAGCAGTACTTC.